The rows below give T cell receptor beta chains drawn from one sample of a study of tumor and adjacent non-tumor tissue in lung cancer. TCRdb analysed the multiplex PCR reads with MiXCR anew, one entry per CDR3 protein. The sample includes fewer than 150,000 distinct CDR3 sequences, roughly 66% of them seen just once. Sequencing input: lung tumor tissue. These receptors all stem from a man between 60 and 70 years old with small cell lung cancer. Each CDR3 is given with its conserved first and last residue. The D gene is left open where the match is weak. For some rows the clone size is stated as once, few or many, or as a class when expanded; others skip it.

CDR3 DNA,CDR3 protein,V gene,J gene,clone size,CDR3 length,D gene
TGTACCAGCAGTCTCGGGGTGAACACCGGGGAGCTGTTTTTT,CTSSLGVNTGELFF,TRBV11-2,TRBJ2-2,-,14,-
TGCAGTGCTAACCGGGACAGGGGGCGGAATTCACCCCTCCACTTT,CSANRDRGRNSPLHF,TRBV20-1,TRBJ1-6,many,15,TRBD1
TGCAGTGCTAGTCCGTCCACAGGGGGAGGAAACACCATATATTTT,CSASPSTGGGNTIYF,TRBV20-1,TRBJ1-3,-,15,TRBD1
TGCAGTGCTAGAGGATCGACGGGAGCGAGAGAGACCCAGTACTTC,CSARGSTGARETQYF,TRBV20-1,TRBJ2-5,-,15,-
TGTGCCAGCAGCTTAGGAGGAGGACAGGGATATTCTGGGGCCAGCGTCCTGACTTTC,CASSLGGGQGYSGASVLTF,TRBV11-3,TRBJ2-6,-,19,TRBD1
TGCGCCAGCAGTGGGAGGGTTAAGGATGAGCAGTTCTTC,CASSGRVKDEQFF,TRBV10-2,TRBJ2-1,-,13,-
TGCAGTGCTATAGCCGACAAGACGGTCTACGAGCAGTACTTC,CSAIADKTVYEQYF,TRBV20-1,TRBJ2-7,-,14,-
TGTGCCAGCAGTTACCGGGAGGGACGTGGGGAGCTGTTTTTT,CASSYREGRGELFF,TRBV6-6,TRBJ2-2,many,14,TRBD2
TGTGCCAGCGTCTCGGACAAAAAGAGCACAGGGGAGCTGTTTTTT,CASVSDKKSTGELFF,TRBV11-3,TRBJ2-2,-,15,-
TGTGCCAGCAGTTACGGGCAGGGGTTGCTGGATACCCAGTACTTC,CASSYGQGLLDTQYF,TRBV6-6,TRBJ2-5,-,15,-
TGCAGTGGGGGCGGGAGGCTGACCGGGGAGCTGTTTTTT,CSGGGRLTGELFF,TRBV29-1,TRBJ2-2,few,13,TRBD2
TGTGCCATCCAACATAGCGGGAGCTCCTACGAGCAGTACTTC,CAIQHSGSSYEQYF,TRBV12-3/TRBV12-4,TRBJ2-7,-,14,TRBD2
TGCAATGCTAGGGCCCCCAGGGGGCTGGTGAACACTGAAGCTTTCTTT,CNARAPRGLVNTEAFF,TRBV20-1,TRBJ1-1,-,16,TRBD1